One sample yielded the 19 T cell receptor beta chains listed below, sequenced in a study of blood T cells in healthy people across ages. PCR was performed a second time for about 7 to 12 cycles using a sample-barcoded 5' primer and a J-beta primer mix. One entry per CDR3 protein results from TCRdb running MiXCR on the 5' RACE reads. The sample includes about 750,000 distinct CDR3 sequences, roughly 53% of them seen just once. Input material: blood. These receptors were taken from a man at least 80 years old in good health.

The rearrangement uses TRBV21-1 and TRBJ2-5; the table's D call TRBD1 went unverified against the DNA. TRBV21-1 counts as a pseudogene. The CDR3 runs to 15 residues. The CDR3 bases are TGTGCCAGCACCGTATTCCCCAGGGCTTGTGAGACCCAGTACTTC. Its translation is CASTVFPRACETQYF.

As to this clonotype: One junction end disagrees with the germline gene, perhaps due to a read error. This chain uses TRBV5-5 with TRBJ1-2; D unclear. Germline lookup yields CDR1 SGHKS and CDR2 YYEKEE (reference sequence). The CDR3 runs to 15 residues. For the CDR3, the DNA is TGTGCCGGCAGCTTGGCCGGGCAGGCGAGCTATGGCTACACCTTC. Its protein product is CAGSLAGQASYGYTF.

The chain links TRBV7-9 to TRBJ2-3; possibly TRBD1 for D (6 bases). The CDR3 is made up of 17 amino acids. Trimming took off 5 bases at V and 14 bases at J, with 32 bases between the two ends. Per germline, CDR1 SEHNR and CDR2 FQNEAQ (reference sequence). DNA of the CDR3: TGTGCCAGCAGCCCGTCCCCGGCACAGGGCGAGCACGGATACGCGTATTTT. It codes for CASSPSPAQGEHGYAYF. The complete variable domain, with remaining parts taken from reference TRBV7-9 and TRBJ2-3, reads DTGVSQNPRHKITKRGQNVTFRCDPISEHNRLYWYRQTLGQGPEFLTYFQNEAQLEKSRLLSDRFSAERPKGSFSTLEIQRTEQGDSAMYLCASSPSPAQGEHGYAYFGPGTRLTVL.

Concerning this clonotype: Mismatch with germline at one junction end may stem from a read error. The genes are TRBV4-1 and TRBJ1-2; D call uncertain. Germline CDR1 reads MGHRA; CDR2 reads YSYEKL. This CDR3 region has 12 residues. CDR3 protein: CASTQDWGEHTF. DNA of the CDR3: TGCGCCAGCACCCAAGACTGGGGAGAACACACCTTC.

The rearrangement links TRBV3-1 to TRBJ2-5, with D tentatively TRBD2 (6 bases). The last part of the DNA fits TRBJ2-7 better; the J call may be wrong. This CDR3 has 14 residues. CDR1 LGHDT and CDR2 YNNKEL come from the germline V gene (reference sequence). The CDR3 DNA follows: TGTGCCAGCAGCCAAGGGAGGGCACGGGGCGAGCAGTACTTC. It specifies CASSQGRARGEQYF.

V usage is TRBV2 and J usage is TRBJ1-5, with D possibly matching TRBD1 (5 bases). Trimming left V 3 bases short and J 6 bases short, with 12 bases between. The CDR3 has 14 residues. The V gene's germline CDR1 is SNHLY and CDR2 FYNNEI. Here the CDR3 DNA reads TGTGCCAGCAGTGACAAGGGGAGAGCTCAGCCCCAGCATTTT. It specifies CASSDKGRAQPQHF. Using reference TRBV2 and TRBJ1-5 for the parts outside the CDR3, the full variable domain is EPEVTQTPSHQVTQMGQEVILRCVPISNHLYFYWYRQILGQKVEFLVSFYNNEISEKSEIFDDQFSVERPDGSNFTLKIRSTKLEDSAMYFCASSDKGRAQPQHFGDGTRLSIL.

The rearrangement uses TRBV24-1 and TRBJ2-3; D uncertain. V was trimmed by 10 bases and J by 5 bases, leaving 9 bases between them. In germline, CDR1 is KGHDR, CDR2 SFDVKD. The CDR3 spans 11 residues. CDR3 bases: TGTGCCACGACCTTGGGAGATACGCAGTATTTT. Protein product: CATTLGDTQYF.

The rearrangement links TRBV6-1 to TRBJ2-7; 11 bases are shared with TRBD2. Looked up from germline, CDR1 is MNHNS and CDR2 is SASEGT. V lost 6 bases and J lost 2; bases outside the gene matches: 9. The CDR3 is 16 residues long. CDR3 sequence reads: CASRTSGRGGAYEQYF. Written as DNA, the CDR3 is TGTGCCAGCAGAACTAGCGGGAGAGGTGGGGCCTACGAGCAGTACTTC.

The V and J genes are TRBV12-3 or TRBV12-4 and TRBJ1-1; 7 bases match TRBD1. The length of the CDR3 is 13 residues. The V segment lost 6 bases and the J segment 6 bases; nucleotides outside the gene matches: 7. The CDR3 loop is CASRTTGTAEAFF. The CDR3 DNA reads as TGTGCCAGCAGAACGACAGGGACGGCTGAAGCTTTCTTT.

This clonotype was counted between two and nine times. The DNA for the CDR3 is TGCAGCGGTATCGGATACAGGGCCCAAGAGACCCAGTACTTC. It yields the protein CSGIGYRAQETQYF. This chain uses TRBV29-1 with TRBJ2-5; tentative D call: TRBD1 (6 bases). CDR1 SQVTM and CDR2 ANQGSEA come from the germline V gene. Trimming took 7 bases from V and 1 from J, leaving 16 bases between them. The CDR3 has 14 residues.

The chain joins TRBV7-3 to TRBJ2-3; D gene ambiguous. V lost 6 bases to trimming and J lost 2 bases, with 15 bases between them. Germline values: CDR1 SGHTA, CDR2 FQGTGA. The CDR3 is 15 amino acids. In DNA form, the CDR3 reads TGTGCCAGCAGTCTGACGGTTGGGTCCACAGATACGCAGTATTTT. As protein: CASSLTVGSTDTQYF.

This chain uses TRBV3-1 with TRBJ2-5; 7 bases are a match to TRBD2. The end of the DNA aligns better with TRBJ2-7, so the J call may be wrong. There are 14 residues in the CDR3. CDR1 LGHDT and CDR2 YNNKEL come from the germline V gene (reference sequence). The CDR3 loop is CASTPGTTTYEQYF. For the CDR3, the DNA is TGTGCCAGCACCCCAGGGACTACCACTTACGAGCAGTACTTC.

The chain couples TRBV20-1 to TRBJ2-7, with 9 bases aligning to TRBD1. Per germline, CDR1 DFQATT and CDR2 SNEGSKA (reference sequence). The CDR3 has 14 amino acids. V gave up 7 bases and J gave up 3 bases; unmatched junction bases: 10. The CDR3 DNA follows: TGCAGTGTCCGGGGCCGGACAGGGGTCTACGAGCAGTACTTC. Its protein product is CSVRGRTGVYEQYF.

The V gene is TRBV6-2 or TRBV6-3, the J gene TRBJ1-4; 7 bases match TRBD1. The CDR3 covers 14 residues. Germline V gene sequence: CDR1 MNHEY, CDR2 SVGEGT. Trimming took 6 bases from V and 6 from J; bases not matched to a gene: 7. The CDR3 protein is CASRPTGSDEKLFF. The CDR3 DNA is TGTGCCAGCAGGCCGACAGGGTCGGATGAAAAACTGTTTTTT.

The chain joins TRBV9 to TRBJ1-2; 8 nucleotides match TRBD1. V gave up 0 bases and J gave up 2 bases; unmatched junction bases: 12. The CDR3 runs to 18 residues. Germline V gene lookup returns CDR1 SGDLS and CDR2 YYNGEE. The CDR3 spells CASSVDLGQDSLNYGYTF. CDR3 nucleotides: TGTGCCAGCAGCGTAGACCTGGGACAGGATTCTTTAAACTATGGCTACACCTTC.

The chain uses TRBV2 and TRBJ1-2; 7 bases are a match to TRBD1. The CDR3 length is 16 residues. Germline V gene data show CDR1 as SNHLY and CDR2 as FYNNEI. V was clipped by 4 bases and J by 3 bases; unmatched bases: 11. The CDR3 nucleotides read TGTGCCAGCAGTGTACGGACGACAGGGCCCGACTATGGCTACACCTTC. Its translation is CASSVRTTGPDYGYTF.

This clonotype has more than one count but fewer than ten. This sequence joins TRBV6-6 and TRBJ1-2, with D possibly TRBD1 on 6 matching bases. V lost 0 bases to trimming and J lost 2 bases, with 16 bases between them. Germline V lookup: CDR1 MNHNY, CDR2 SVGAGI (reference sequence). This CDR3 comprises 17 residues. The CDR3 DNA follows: TGTGCCAGCAGTTACTCGGGGGGCTTTAAACGAAACTATGGCTACACCTTC. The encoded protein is CASSYSGGFKRNYGYTF.

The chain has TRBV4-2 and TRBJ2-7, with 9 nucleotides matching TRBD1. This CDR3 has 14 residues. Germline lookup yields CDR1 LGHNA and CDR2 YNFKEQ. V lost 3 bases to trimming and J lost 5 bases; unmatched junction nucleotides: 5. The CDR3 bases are TGTGCCAGCAGCCATACGACAGGGGGAAACGAGCAGTACTTC. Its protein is CASSHTTGGNEQYF.

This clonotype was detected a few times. In nucleotides, the CDR3 is TGTGCCAGCAGCTTAGCGCCGACAGTCAATGAGCAGTTCTTC. This translates into CASSLAPTVNEQFF. The chain links TRBV7-6 to TRBJ2-1; D may be TRBD1 (5 bases). The CDR3 runs to 14 residues. V lost 0 bases to trimming and J lost 6 bases, with 9 bases between them. Germline CDR1 is SGHVS and CDR2 is FNYEAQ.